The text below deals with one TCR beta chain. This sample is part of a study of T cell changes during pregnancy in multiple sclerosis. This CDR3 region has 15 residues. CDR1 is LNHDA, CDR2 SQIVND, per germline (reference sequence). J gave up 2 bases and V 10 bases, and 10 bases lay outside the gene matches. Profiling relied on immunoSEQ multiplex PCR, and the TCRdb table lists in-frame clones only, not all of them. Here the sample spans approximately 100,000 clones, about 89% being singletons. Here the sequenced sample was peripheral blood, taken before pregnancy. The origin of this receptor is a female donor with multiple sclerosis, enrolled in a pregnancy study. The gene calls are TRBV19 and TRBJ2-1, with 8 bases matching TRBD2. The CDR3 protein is CATTKRGRTYNEQFF. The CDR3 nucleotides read TGTGCCACCACGAAACGCGGGAGGACCTACAATGAGCAGTTCTTC.